Each of the 30 T cell receptor beta chains below was sequenced from the same sample in a study of shared clonotypes between healthy human individuals. Terminally differentiated effector memory CD45RA+ cells were left out of the naive CD8 fraction, which was CD45RO-negative and positively selected for CCR7. Using immunoSEQ multiplex PCR, the repertoire was profiled, and TCRdb retains in-frame clones only, with some absent. The table lists just over 2,000,000 clones, approximately 94% of them singletons. The source material was naive CD8+ T cells sorted from blood. The receptors were gathered from a young man in good health.

The chain is built from TRBV29-1 and TRBJ2-1; maybe TRBD1 (5 bases). Germline CDR1 is SQVTM and CDR2 is ANQGSEA. The CDR3 is 14 amino acids. With 0 bases removed from V and 6 bases from J, the gap between germline ends came to 12 bases. CDR3 amino acids: CSVEDQGASNEQFF. The CDR3 DNA reads TGCAGCGTTGAAGATCAAGGGGCGAGCAATGAGCAGTTCTTC.

The chain couples TRBV6-5 to TRBJ2-2, with a possible D match to TRBD1 (5 bases). Per the germline V gene, CDR1 is MNHEY and CDR2 is SVGAGI. The V and J ends lost 4 bases and 6 bases respectively, with 12 bases between them. The CDR3 spans 14 residues. This CDR3 reads CASSSTLGPGELFF. The CDR3 nucleotides are TGTGCCAGCAGTTCCACTCTGGGGCCCGGGGAGCTGTTTTTT.

The V call is TRBV2, the J call TRBJ2-7, with a tentative D call TRBD2 (6 bases). Trimming left V 4 bases short and J 2 bases short, with 12 bases between. The CDR3 covers 14 residues. CDR1 SNHLY and CDR2 FYNNEI come from the germline V gene. The chain's CDR3 is CASSVGGPTYEQYF. CDR3 in DNA: TGTGCCAGCAGTGTGGGGGGACCGACCTACGAGCAGTACTTC.

This chain uses TRBV7-9 with TRBJ2-7; TRBD1 agrees at 8 bases. Germline CDR1 is SEHNR and CDR2 is FQNEAQ (reference sequence). CDR3 length: 14 amino acids. J lost 2 bases, V lost 5 bases, and 5 bases had no gene match. The CDR3 DNA is TGTGCCAGCAGCGCCATGGGACAGGCCTACGAGCAGTACTTC. Translation: CASSAMGQAYEQYF. Looking up the rest from reference TRBV7-9 and TRBJ2-7 gives the full variable domain: DTGVSQNPRHKITKRGQNVTFRCDPISEHNRLYWYRQTLGQGPEFLTYFQNEAQLEKSRLLSDRFSAERPKGSFSTLEIQRTEQGDSAMYLCASSAMGQAYEQYFGPGTRLTVT.

The V gene is TRBV5-6, the J gene TRBJ1-2; D is uncertain. The germline CDR1 and CDR2 sequences are SGHDT and YYEEEE. The germline V and J ends were trimmed by 0 bases and 0 bases, with 6 bases remaining between them. The CDR3 totals 14 residues. For the CDR3, the DNA is TGTGCCAGCAGCTTGGGCCAGTCTAACTATGGCTACACCTTC. Its protein is CASSLGQSNYGYTF.

The chain has TRBV5-4 and TRBJ1-2; 8 bases line up with TRBD1. Germline trimming cut 0 bases from V and 7 bases from J; bases unmatched to any gene: 5. Per the germline V gene, CDR1 is SGHNT and CDR2 is YYREEE (reference sequence). This CDR3 contains 14 residues. CDR3 in amino acids: CASSLGGTGSGYTF. CDR3 bases: TGTGCCAGCAGCTTGGGTGGGACAGGCTCTGGCTACACCTTC. Complete variable domain (other parts from reference TRBV5-4 and TRBJ1-2): ETGVTQSPTHLIKTRGQQVTLRCSSQSGHNTVSWYQQALGQGPQFIFQYYREEENGRGNFPPRFSGLQFPNYSSELNVNALELDDSALYLCASSLGGTGSGYTFGSGTRLTVV.

Comment on this clone: Other DNA sequences of this sample code for an identical CDR3. V gene TRBV5-1 combines with J gene TRBJ2-7, with a possible D match to TRBD2 (5 bases). Trimming took 1 base from V and 6 from J, leaving 8 bases between them. The CDR3 runs to 12 residues. The germline gives CDR1 SGHRS, CDR2 YFSETQ. CDR3 sequence (DNA): TGCGCCAGCAGCTTGACGGGGAGCGAGCAGTACTTC. Its translation is CASSLTGSEQYF. The whole variable domain, filled in from reference TRBV5-1 and TRBJ2-7, reads KAGVTQTPRYLIKTRGQQVTLSCSPISGHRSVSWYQQTPGQGLQFLFEYFSETQRNKGNFPGRFSGRQFSNSRSEMNVSTLELGDSALYLCASSLTGSEQYFGPGTRLTVT.

The chain recombines TRBV27 with TRBJ1-1; possibly TRBD1 for D (5 bases). Trimming cost V 3 bases and J 4 bases, with 12 bases left between them. Germline CDR1 is MNHEY and CDR2 is SMNVEV (reference sequence). The CDR3 has 14 amino acids. CDR3 DNA sequence: TGTGCCAGCAGTTTTTATCAGGGCGGCACTGAAGCTTTCTTT. Translation gives CASSFYQGGTEAFF.

V is TRBV7-6 and J is TRBJ2-1, with D possibly TRBD2 on 6 matching bases. Germline V CDR1 and CDR2: SGHVS, FNYEAQ. This CDR3 contains 16 residues. Trimming shortened V by 6 bases and J by 4 bases, and 19 bases separated the two germline ends. The CDR3 loop is CASSPRGGTLYNEQFF. In nucleotides, the CDR3 is TGTGCCAGCAGTCCACGTGGGGGGACGTTATACAATGAGCAGTTCTTC.

The V call is TRBV13, the J call TRBJ2-2, with 15 positions matching TRBD2. V was clipped by 5 bases and J by 6 bases; unmatched bases: 4. Germline assignment: CDR1 PRHDT and CDR2 FYEKMQ (reference sequence). This CDR3 has 16 residues. In DNA, the CDR3 is TGTGCCAGCAGCCCGGGACTAGCGGGAGGTCCCGGGGAGCTGTTTTTT. It specifies CASSPGLAGGPGELFF. The full variable domain, rest sourced from reference TRBV13 and TRBJ2-2, is AAGVIQSPRHLIKEKRETATLKCYPIPRHDTVYWYQQGPGQDPQFLISFYEKMQSDKGSIPDRFSAQQFSDYHSELNMSSLELGDSALYFCASSPGLAGGPGELFFGEGSRLTVL.

A remark on this clone: At the DNA level, this CDR3 is encoded by other sequences in the same sample as well. This chain uses TRBV9 with TRBJ1-4, with D possibly TRBD1 on 6 matching bases. This CDR3 spans 15 amino acids. Germline lookup yields CDR1 SGDLS and CDR2 YYNGEE. Trimming took off 4 bases at V and 2 bases at J, with 12 bases between the two ends. Here the CDR3 reads CASSTEGGTNEKLFF. CDR3 in DNA: TGTGCCAGCAGCACGGAGGGGGGGACTAATGAAAAACTGTTTTTT.

The gene calls are TRBV28 and TRBJ2-1; D is unresolved. The germline CDR1 and CDR2 sequences are MDHEN and SYDVKM. The CDR3 spans 13 residues. V shed 3 bases and J shed 8 bases, with 11 bases lying between them. CDR3 nucleotides: TGTGCCAGCAGTTTTCGCGCATGGGATGAGCAGTTCTTC. This encodes CASSFRAWDEQFF.

V gene TRBV29-1 combines with J gene TRBJ1-2; TRBD1 might be the D (6 bases). The CDR3 loop spans 16 amino acids. Trimming left V 0 bases short and J 2 bases short, with 16 bases between. The germline V gene encodes CDR1 SQVTM and CDR2 ANQGSEA. The CDR3 DNA sequence: TGCAGCGTTGAAGACGAGCGCAGGGGACCGAACTATGGCTACACCTTC. Amino acid sequence: CSVEDERRGPNYGYTF.

Concerning this clone: Other nucleotide sequences in the sample specify the same CDR3. The genes are TRBV6-5 and TRBJ2-3; D uncertain. Germline V lookup: CDR1 MNHEY, CDR2 SVGAGI. V lost 5 bases, J lost 6 bases, and 6 bases lay in between. The CDR3 loop spans 11 amino acids. CDR3 region: CASSEGDTQYF. In DNA, the CDR3 is TGTGCCAGCAGTGAAGGTGATACGCAGTATTTT.

This clone appeared a single time. J is TRBJ2-7 and V is TRBV9; D not certain. Deletions cut 0 bases from V and 0 bases from J, with 7 bases between. Germline lookup yields CDR1 SGDLS and CDR2 YYNGEE. The CDR3 sequence is 14 residues long. The CDR3 here is CASSVGSPSYEQYF. CDR3 bases: TGTGCCAGCAGCGTAGGCAGTCCCTCCTACGAGCAGTACTTC.

V is TRBV30 and J is TRBJ1-2, with D unclear. Germline CDR1 GTSNPN, CDR2 SVGIG (reference sequence). The germline V and J ends were trimmed by 1 base and 8 bases, with 17 bases remaining between them. CDR3 length equals 14 residues. CDR3 amino acids: CAWSALSGAEGYTF. CDR3 DNA sequence: TGTGCCTGGAGTGCTTTGTCGGGTGCTGAGGGCTACACCTTC.

J is TRBJ2-2 and V is TRBV2; a weak D match, TRBD1 (5 bases). The CDR3 runs 15 residues. Germline V CDR1 and CDR2: SNHLY, FYNNEI. V lost 5 bases and J 0 bases, leaving 10 bases between the germline ends. Here the CDR3 reads CASSPPTANTGELFF. In DNA form, the CDR3 reads TGTGCCAGCAGTCCCCCGACAGCGAACACCGGGGAGCTGTTTTTT.

The V and J genes are TRBV5-6 and TRBJ1-1; 9 bases line up with TRBD1. V shed 5 bases, J shed 5 bases, and the junction held 7 bases outside the gene matches. This CDR3 is 14 amino acids long. The germline V gene has CDR1 SGHDT and CDR2 YYEEEE. This chain's CDR3 is CASSLDRGKTEAFF. CDR3 in DNA: TGTGCCAGCAGTCTTGACAGGGGGAAGACTGAAGCTTTCTTT. The variable domain in full, with the rest retrieved from reference TRBV5-6 and TRBJ1-1, is DAGVTQSPTHLIKTRGQQVTLRCSPKSGHDTVSWYQQALGQGPQFIFQYYEEEERQRGNFPDRFSGHQFPNYSSELNVNALLLGDSALYLCASSLDRGKTEAFFGQGTRLTVV.

This chain links TRBV5-1 with TRBJ2-7; 14 positions agree with TRBD2. Germline lookup yields CDR1 SGHRS and CDR2 YFSETQ. J lost 7 bases, V lost 3 bases, and 9 bases had no gene match. The CDR3 is made up of 16 amino acids. The CDR3 sequence is CASSSATSGRAGEQYF. The CDR3 DNA follows: TGCGCCAGCAGCTCGGCGACTAGCGGGAGGGCCGGTGAGCAGTACTTC.

The chain is built from TRBV7-2 and TRBJ2-2; no clear D gene. Germline V gene sequence: CDR1 SGHTA, CDR2 FQGNSA. V was shortened by 4 bases and J by 1 base, with 13 bases between the two germline ends. The CDR3 runs 16 residues. The CDR3 is CASSSVFLENTGELFF. The CDR3, as DNA: TGTGCCAGCAGCTCCGTATTTCTGGAGAACACCGGGGAGCTGTTTTTT.

The chain joins TRBV9 to TRBJ1-5; 7 nucleotides match TRBD1. Germline CDR1 SGDLS, CDR2 YYNGEE. The CDR3 has 20 residues. After removal of 2 bases from V and 2 bases from J, the junction contained 19 bases not matched to a gene. CDR3 protein: CASSVAYGTASPFGNQPQHF. The CDR3 region has the DNA TGTGCCAGCAGCGTCGCCTACGGGACAGCCTCGCCGTTTGGCAATCAGCCCCAGCATTTT.

V and J are TRBV9 and TRBJ2-7; D remains ambiguous. The CDR3 sequence is 12 residues long. V lost 5 bases and J 5 bases, leaving 11 bases between the germline ends. Per germline, CDR1 SGDLS and CDR2 YYNGEE. The CDR3 region is CASSLAGDEQYF. Written as DNA, the CDR3 is TGTGCCAGCAGTCTGGCCGGCGACGAGCAGTACTTC.

The CDR3 region has the DNA TGTGCCTGGGTACTTTGGAACACTGAAGCTTTCTTT. It specifies CAWVLWNTEAFF. The chain carries TRBV30 and TRBJ1-1; the D is unclear. Trimming removed 5 bases at V and 1 base at J, with 8 bases between. CDR1 and CDR2 (germline): GTSNPN, SVGIG (reference sequence). The CDR3 is made up of 12 amino acids.

V usage is TRBV10-2 and J usage is TRBJ1-3; D ambiguous. Trimming removed 3 bases at V and 0 bases at J, with 15 bases between. Germline assignment: CDR1 WSHSY and CDR2 SAAADI. The CDR3 has 17 residues. CDR3 sequence reads: CASSDFRALGSGNTIYF. In nucleotides, the CDR3 is TGCGCCAGCAGTGATTTTAGAGCCTTAGGCTCTGGAAACACCATATATTTT.

This chain connects TRBV7-3 to TRBJ1-1; D gene uncertain. The V end was cut by 0 bases, the J end by 1 base, with 3 bases between. This CDR3 has 13 amino acids. Germline loops: CDR1 SGHTA, CDR2 FQGTGA. CDR3 residues: CASSLTWNTEAFF. In nucleotides, the CDR3 is TGTGCCAGCAGCTTAACCTGGAACACTGAAGCTTTCTTT.

The chain recombines TRBV27 with TRBJ2-4; a weak D match, TRBD2 (5 bases). CDR1 and CDR2 from the germline V gene are MNHEY and SMNVEV (reference sequence). Trimming removed 6 bases from V and 3 bases from J, with 12 bases in between. This CDR3 has 14 amino acids. This CDR3 is CASRAGGLKNIQYF. Here the CDR3 DNA reads TGTGCCAGCAGGGCGGGCGGACTCAAAAACATTCAGTACTTC.

The V and J genes are TRBV28 and TRBJ1-1, with D possibly TRBD1 on 5 matching bases. V was shortened by 2 bases and J by 3 bases, with 10 bases between the two germline ends. CDR1 is MDHEN and CDR2 is SYDVKM in the germline V gene. The CDR3 covers 14 residues. The CDR3 here is CASSLRAGDTEAFF. In nucleotides, the CDR3 is TGTGCCAGCAGTTTACGGGCGGGGGACACTGAAGCTTTCTTT.

The chain is built from TRBV4-1 and TRBJ1-5; D remains ambiguous. From germline, CDR1 is MGHRA and CDR2 YSYEKL. This CDR3 comprises 13 residues. V was cut by 4 bases and J by 3 bases, with 7 bases left in between. CDR3 residues: CASSRRLNQPQHF. Written as DNA, the CDR3 is TGCGCCAGCAGCCGGAGACTCAATCAGCCCCAGCATTTT.

This chain connects TRBV11-1 to TRBJ2-3; the match to TRBD2 covers 8 bases. CDR1 SGHAT and CDR2 FQDESV come from the germline V gene (reference sequence). The V segment lost 5 bases and the J segment 1 base; nucleotides outside the gene matches: 8. The CDR3 runs 16 residues. DNA of the CDR3: TGTGCCAGCAGCCCCCGAGGGACTAGAGGCACAGATACGCAGTATTTT. Translated, it gives CASSPRGTRGTDTQYF.

The chain joins TRBV10-3 to TRBJ2-7, with a possible D match to TRBD1 (6 bases). The V gene lost 5 bases and the J gene lost 6 bases, with 17 bases spanning the gap. CDR1 is ENHRY and CDR2 is SYGVKD in the germline V gene. The CDR3 sequence is 14 residues long. CDR3 nucleotides: TGTGCCATCAGTACGGGACACGCAGGCGGCGAGCAGTACTTC. It translates to CAISTGHAGGEQYF.